These 26 T cell receptor beta chains came from one sample sequenced in a study of T cells after posttransplantation cyclophosphamide. Repertoires were generated with immunoSEQ multiplex PCR, while TCRdb's copy carries only in-frame clones and drops some. This repertoire holds about 30,000 clones, and none appear only once. Material for sequencing was PBMCs. The receptors originated from a woman aged 30 to 39 in good health and a related stem cell transplant donor.

The table lists this clone with many counts. The rearrangement joins TRBV10-3 to TRBJ1-3, with D maybe TRBD1 (6 bases). This CDR3 has 17 residues. CDR1 is ENHRY and CDR2 is SYGVKD in the germline V gene. V was trimmed by 0 bases and J by 0 bases, leaving 12 bases between them. The CDR3 nucleotides read TGTGCCATCAGTGAGTCGTGGGACATCTTCTCTGGAAACACCATATATTTT. This codes for CAISESWDIFSGNTIYF.

The sample holds many counts of this clone. This chain links TRBV7-9 with TRBJ1-2; tentative D call: TRBD1 (6 bases). V dropped 4 bases and J dropped 3 bases, with 24 bases sitting between them. The CDR3 contains 18 residues. CDR1 and CDR2 from the germline V gene are SEHNR and FQNEAQ (reference sequence). The DNA of the CDR3 is TGTGCCAGCAGCTCCACTCGGGGGGCCCGGGGATCTGACTATGGCTACACCTTC. Translating gives CASSSTRGARGSDYGYTF.

This clone came up many times. This sequence joins TRBV7-2 and TRBJ2-7; no definite D call. This CDR3 spans 16 amino acids. V dropped 0 bases and J dropped 0 bases, with 12 bases sitting between them. Germline-derived CDR1 and CDR2 are SGHTA and FQGNSA. The CDR3 sequence is CASSLAGTEPSYEQYF. The CDR3 DNA is TGTGCCAGCAGCTTAGCGGGCACCGAACCCTCCTACGAGCAGTACTTC.

This clone was detected a few times. This chain joins TRBV9 and TRBJ2-5; D unresolved. The CDR3 sequence is 13 residues long. Trimming removed 1 base at V and 7 bases at J, with 11 bases between. Per the germline V gene, CDR1 is SGDLS and CDR2 is YYNGEE. In nucleotides, the CDR3 is TGTGCCAGCAGCGTAAACTACCGCAGGACCCAGTACTTC. It specifies CASSVNYRRTQYF. Combining the CDR3 with reference TRBV9 and TRBJ2-5 gives the whole variable domain DSGVTQTPKHLITATGQRVTLRCSPRSGDLSVYWYQQSLDQGLQFLIQYYNGEERAKGNILERFSAQQFPDLHSELNLSSLELGDSALYFCASSVNYRRTQYFGPGTRLLVL.

This clone was found many times. This chain links TRBV12-3 or TRBV12-4 with TRBJ2-7; TRBD1 aligns across 9 bases. V dropped 1 base and J dropped 2; count of bases not matched to a gene: 9. This CDR3 comprises 17 residues. This chain's CDR3 is CASSLVSGTGLTYEQYF. The CDR3 DNA reads as TGTGCCAGCAGTTTAGTAAGCGGGACAGGGCTCACCTACGAGCAGTACTTC.

This clone appeared many times. The gene calls are TRBV12-5 and TRBJ2-1; 8 nucleotides line up with TRBD1. CDR3 length: 15 residues. V shed 6 bases and J 0 bases; nucleotides not matched to a gene: 4. Germline CDR1 is LGHNT and CDR2 is FRNRAP. The CDR3 DNA follows: TGTGCTAGTGGGCCAGGACAGGGCTCCTACAATGAGCAGTTCTTC. It specifies CASGPGQGSYNEQFF.

This clone was recorded many times. This chain uses TRBV4-2 with TRBJ2-7, with D unresolved. V was shortened by 0 bases and J by 3 bases, with 12 bases between the two germline ends. Germline values: CDR1 LGHNA, CDR2 YNFKEQ. The CDR3 has 15 residues. This chain's CDR3 is CASSQDLQLDYEQYF. The CDR3 DNA sequence: TGTGCCAGCAGCCAAGACTTACAGTTGGACTACGAGCAGTACTTC.

This clone has a count of ten or more. The chain joins TRBV28 to TRBJ1-2, with a possible D match to TRBD1 (5 bases). The CDR3 has 16 amino acids. CDR1 MDHEN and CDR2 SYDVKM come from the germline V gene. Trimming took off 6 bases at V and 1 base at J, with 18 bases between the two ends. Here the CDR3 reads CASSSPGGSYNYGYTF. Here the CDR3 DNA reads TGTGCCAGCAGCTCTCCGGGGGGGTCTTATAACTATGGCTACACCTTC.

This clone was counted at least ten times. This chain joins TRBV6-6 and TRBJ2-7, with 8 bases that match TRBD1. Germline CDR1 and CDR2: MNHNY and SVGAGI (reference sequence). V was clipped by 5 bases and J by 2 bases; unmatched bases: 8. This CDR3 region has 15 residues. Written as DNA, the CDR3 is TGTGCCAGCAGTGACGGACAGGGAGGAACCTACGAGCAGTACTTC. Its protein product is CASSDGQGGTYEQYF.

This clone was counted at least ten times. The chain couples TRBV4-2 to TRBJ2-5; a possible D gene is TRBD1 (8 bases). CDR1 LGHNA and CDR2 YNFKEQ come from the germline V gene. The CDR3 sequence is 15 residues long. Trimming removed 3 bases at V and 3 bases at J, with 14 bases between. The CDR3 loop reads CASSQATGGEETQYF. The CDR3 region has the DNA TGTGCCAGCAGCCAGGCCACAGGGGGGGAAGAGACCCAGTACTTC.

The V call is TRBV7-2, the J call TRBJ2-5, with D uncertain. The CDR3 is 13 residues long. V lost 4 bases to trimming and J lost 5 bases, with 11 bases between them. Germline CDR1 SGHTA, CDR2 FQGNSA. This chain's CDR3 is CASSSAYRETQYF. The CDR3 DNA sequence: TGTGCCAGCAGCTCAGCCTACCGGGAGACCCAGTACTTC.

This clone was detected a few times. The J gene is TRBJ2-2, the V gene TRBV13; maybe TRBD2 (5 bases). This CDR3 spans 16 amino acids. Germline CDR1 and CDR2: PRHDT and FYEKMQ (reference sequence). The V and J ends lost 0 bases and 0 bases respectively, with 8 bases between them. CDR3 in amino acids: CASSLGRTSNTGELFF. The DNA of the CDR3 is TGTGCCAGCAGCTTAGGCCGGACTTCGAACACCGGGGAGCTGTTTTTT.

This clone was detected ten times or more. This chain uses TRBV12-3 or TRBV12-4 with TRBJ2-7; 9 nucleotides match TRBD2. The CDR3 extends over 15 amino acids. V shed 6 bases and J 0 bases; nucleotides not matched to a gene: 6. The CDR3 here is CASRERGADSYEQYF. The DNA of the CDR3 is TGTGCCAGCAGGGAGCGGGGGGCGGACTCCTACGAGCAGTACTTC.

This clone was observed at least ten times. J is TRBJ1-2 and V is TRBV28, with D maybe TRBD1 (5 bases). V gave up 6 bases and J gave up 7 bases, with 15 bases separating them. Germline CDR1 and CDR2: MDHEN and SYDVKM. The CDR3 has 13 residues. CDR3 sequence: CASRDGGIGGYTF. The CDR3 DNA sequence: TGTGCCAGCAGGGACGGGGGGATCGGTGGCTACACCTTC.

This clone was recorded many times. This chain links TRBV2 with TRBJ1-5, with 10 bases lining up with TRBD1. Germline V gene lookup returns CDR1 SNHLY and CDR2 FYNNEI. J was trimmed by 1 base and V by 6 bases; bases with no gene match: 21. The CDR3 has 21 amino acids. The CDR3 protein is CASRKTGPGQGFFGSNQPQHF. The CDR3 region has the DNA TGTGCCAGCAGGAAGACAGGACCGGGACAGGGGTTTTTTGGGAGCAATCAGCCCCAGCATTTT.

V gene TRBV7-3 combines with J gene TRBJ2-7; 8 positions match TRBD1. Per germline, CDR1 SGHTA and CDR2 FQGTGA. The CDR3 has 13 residues. The ends lost 5 bases at V and 6 bases at J; junction bases unmatched: 6. This CDR3 reads CASSPSDRAEQYF. The CDR3 coding sequence is TGTGCCAGCAGCCCATCGGACAGGGCCGAGCAGTACTTC.

This clone appeared many times. The rearrangement links TRBV12-3 or TRBV12-4 to TRBJ1-2; 10 positions match TRBD1. J lost 4 bases, V lost 6 bases, and 2 bases had no gene match. The CDR3 spans 13 residues. Written as DNA, the CDR3 is TGTGCCAGCAGAGGACAGGGGGTCTATGGCTACACCTTC. Translated: CASRGQGVYGYTF.

The chain carries TRBV19 and TRBJ2-5; D perhaps matches TRBD1 (5 bases). CDR3 size: 16 residues. The germline gives CDR1 LNHDA, CDR2 SQIVND (reference sequence). Trimming removed 3 bases from V and 4 bases from J, with 18 bases in between. The CDR3 nucleotides are TGTGCCAGTAGTATGCCTTATGGGGCAGGGCTAGAGACCCAGTACTTC. It codes for CASSMPYGAGLETQYF.

Ten or more counts support this clone. The chain combines TRBV15 with TRBJ2-3, with TRBD1 identical over 7 bases. Germline V gene lookup returns CDR1 LNHNV and CDR2 YYDKDF (reference sequence). Germline trimming cut 6 bases from V and 0 bases from J; bases unmatched to any gene: 6. The CDR3 contains 15 residues. CDR3 region: CATRETGYSTDTQYF. Here the CDR3 DNA reads TGTGCCACCAGAGAGACAGGGTACAGCACAGATACGCAGTATTTT.

This clone has at least ten counts. V usage is TRBV7-6 and J usage is TRBJ2-3; D is undetermined. The ends were cut back, 5 bases at V and 4 bases at J, with 13 bases in the middle. Germline CDR1 and CDR2: SGHVS and FNYEAQ. The CDR3 is made up of 14 amino acids. The CDR3 DNA reads as TGTGCCAGCAGCAACTCAGACTCTTCAGATACGCAGTATTTT. This codes for CASSNSDSSDTQYF.

This clone was detected a few times. The identical CDR3 is also encoded by other nucleotide sequences in the sample. J is TRBJ2-3 and V is TRBV6-2 or TRBV6-3; D remains unclear. The CDR3 is made up of 13 amino acids. From germline, CDR1 is MNHEY and CDR2 SVGEGT. The V gene lost 5 bases and the J gene lost 1 base, with 7 bases spanning the gap. The CDR3 region is CASSRQGTDTQYF. The DNA for the CDR3 is TGTGCCAGCAGTAGGCAGGGCACAGATACGCAGTATTTT.

This clone was detected only a few times. The chain carries TRBV13 and TRBJ1-2; D is uncertain. CDR3 size: 14 residues. V lost 4 bases and J lost 9, with 18 bases in between. The V gene's germline CDR1 is PRHDT and CDR2 FYEKMQ (reference sequence). The CDR3, as DNA: TGTGCCAGCAGCTGGACTGGCAACTATTCTCGCTACACCTTC. The encoded protein is CASSWTGNYSRYTF.

This clone was counted at least ten times. The CDR3 reads CASSYLYSYGYTF. CDR3 nucleotides: TGTGCCAGCAGTTACCTGTATTCCTATGGCTACACCTTC. V gene TRBV6-2 or TRBV6-3 combines with J gene TRBJ1-2; unclear D gene. With 2 bases removed from V and 4 bases from J, the gap between germline ends came to 8 bases. This CDR3 is built from 13 residues. Germline-derived CDR1 and CDR2 are MNHEY and SVGEGT.

This clone came up many times. The rearrangement joins TRBV10-2 to TRBJ1-1, with TRBD1 identical over 8 bases. Germline loops: CDR1 WSHSY, CDR2 SAAADI. The CDR3 is 14 amino acids. With V trimmed by 5 bases and J by 10 bases, 12 bases remained unmatched. The CDR3 protein is CASSPKGQVFGAFF. The CDR3 DNA reads TGCGCCAGCAGTCCCAAGGGACAGGTTTTTGGAGCTTTCTTT.

This clone was observed at least ten times. The rearrangement joins TRBV10-1 to TRBJ2-1, with TRBD2 identical over 12 bases. V was clipped by 5 bases and J by 5 bases; unmatched bases: 7. There are 16 residues in the CDR3. Germline V gene sequence: CDR1 WNHNN, CDR2 SYGVQD (reference sequence). The CDR3 DNA sequence: TGCGCCAGCAGTCCATTGCTAGCGGGGGGGGACAATGAGCAGTTCTTC. Protein: CASSPLLAGGDNEQFF.

The table lists this clone with many counts. The chain couples TRBV12-3 or TRBV12-4 to TRBJ1-1; TRBD1 matches 8 bases. The length of the CDR3 is 14 residues. Trimming cost V 5 bases and J 1 base; bases outside gene matches: 3. The DNA of the CDR3 is TGTGCCAGCAGTCGACAGGGGAAGAACACTGAAGCTTTCTTT. Translated: CASSRQGKNTEAFF.